Listed below are T cell receptor beta chains from one sample, sequenced in a study of cytomegalovirus exposure and HLA in healthy donors. Only in-frame clones appear in the TCRdb table, and some are missing; sequencing was by immunoSEQ multiplex PCR. This repertoire shows over 150,000 clones, roughly 71% found once; its top ten account for about 7.9%. Sample: PBMCs. The receptors shown here come from a male donor in good health and CMV-seropositive. Each CDR3 is given with its conserved first and last residue.

V gene	J gene	CDR3 protein
TRBV10-3	TRBJ2-3	CAISEPPSGLNTDTQYF
TRBV30	TRBJ1-2	CAWNPDRGHYGYTF
TRBV13	TRBJ2-5	CASSPYVQETQYF
TRBV4-2	TRBJ2-3	CASSQDGRGSTDTQYF
TRBV27	TRBJ1-1	CASSPHTLNTEAFF
TRBV27	TRBJ2-3	CASNPGRGWYTQYF
TRBV2	TRBJ2-5	CASSERGGETQYF
TRBV15	TRBJ2-2	CATSPLGQGNTGELFF
TRBV30	TRBJ1-2	CAWSGLSPGVGYGYTF
TRBV2	TRBJ1-1	CASSEAEGPVHEAFF
TRBV6-1	TRBJ1-5	CASSEAYLGASNQPQHF
TRBV5-1	TRBJ1-1	CASSSTGGGYTEAFF
TRBV25-1	TRBJ1-2	CASSESGYYGYTF
TRBV9	TRBJ1-1	CASSVEGRGYTEAFF
TRBV5-1	TRBJ2-1	CASSLAGGPREQFF
TRBV6-5	TRBJ2-7	CASSYEAGASYEQYF
TRBV10-1	TRBJ2-5	CATTLRGETQYF
TRBV29-1	TRBJ2-4	CSVLGQGVNIQYF
TRBV2	TRBJ2-3	CASKVDRGTDTQYF
TRBV4-2	TRBJ2-2	CASSQSQRGADHRELFF
TRBV7-2	TRBJ1-3	CASSAGTGGNTIYF
TRBV15	TRBJ1-2	CATSREHDDTRSFNYGYTF
TRBV6-5	NA	CASTPGFSLEQYF
TRBV30	TRBJ1-6	CAWSDPGQGNSPLHF
TRBV6-5	TRBJ2-7	CASSYEQSGSYEQYF
TRBV7-6	TRBJ2-5	CASSLGSSSGGRGTQYF
TRBV6-5	TRBJ2-7	CASSYSPGPHEQYF
TRBV6-4	TRBJ2-3	CASSGEAGGTDTQYF
TRBV9	TRBJ2-3	CASSVRGDTQYF
TRBV30	TRBJ2-7	CAWRQGRNEQYF
TRBV6-4	TRBJ2-2	CASSPQGPANTGELFF
TRBV6-5	TRBJ1-6	CASSEGTGVSPLHF
TRBV25-1	TRBJ1-2	CASSARGGGGYTF
TRBV4-3	TRBJ2-3	CASSQARTGLGDTQYF
TRBV6-6	TRBJ2-7	CAGSIGGAGSYEQYF
TRBV9	TRBJ2-2	CASSKSGGHTGELFF
TRBV9	TRBJ1-3	CASSPVSGNTIYF
TRBV6-1	TRBJ1-2	CASSEALRVRQGHGYTF
TRBV2	TRBJ2-7	CASSVQGALDEQYF
TRBV19	TRBJ1-2	CASSLGVQGRLGGYTF
TRBV7-9	TRBJ2-1	CASSQSGGDYNEQFF
TRBV19	TRBJ2-1	CASRPGASGRYNEQFF
TRBV19	TRBJ1-5	CASSMIPSGQPQHF